Described below is a single T cell receptor (beta chain) sequence and its context. As yet, its antigen is unknown. This record belongs to a study of a mutant IDH1 vaccine in newly diagnosed glioma. Study-wide context: Patients' prior therapy spanned radiotherapy, temozolomide, or both; most underwent both. Study-wide points: Vaccination elicited immune responses in 93.3% of patients.

This CDR3 contains 16 residues. The data were produced by immunoSEQ multiplex PCR, yet TCRdb's version contains in-frame clones alone and is incomplete. The table lists about 130,000 clones, around 80% of them singletons. Described time point: week 11, during vaccination. Topical imiquimod accompanied each vaccine dose, which consisted of 300 ug of mutant IDH1 20-mer peptide. Here the sequenced sample was PBMCs, taken from a glioma patient whose treatment included an IDH1 peptide vaccine. The chain recombines TRBV12-2 with TRBJ1-1; the listed D gene, TRBD1, was not tested against the DNA. TRBV12-2 is given as a pseudogene. The receptor comes from a man aged 35 to 55 with glioma. The CDR3: CASRLVQAFWNTEAFF. CDR3 DNA: TGTGCAAGTCGCTTAGTACAGGCATTCTGGAACACTGAAGCTTTCTTT.